The present T cell receptor beta chain was sequenced within a study of blood T cell repertoires in COVID-19. Study context: Nucleic acid was either cDNA or gDNA, and it came from T cells, B-cell-depleted T cells, or PBMCs.

This clone was seen a single time. Cohorts were based on clinical histories the participants reported. Only in-frame clones appear in the TCRdb table, and some are missing; sequencing was by immunoSEQ multiplex PCR. The sample comprises some 300,000 clones, 90% of which are singletons, and around 4.4% rests with the top ten. V shed 8 bases and J shed 6 bases, with 12 bases lying between them. Germline V lookup: CDR1 SGHTS, CDR2 YDEGEE. The CDR3 spans 12 residues. Source material: PBMCs or T cells enriched from blood (not recorded which). The source of this sequence is a young woman with acute COVID-19. V gene TRBV5-8 combines with J gene TRBJ1-5; no firm D call. DNA for the CDR3: TGTGCCAGTCGGGGAGAGGGTCAGCCCCAGCATTTT. It yields the protein CASRGEGQPQHF.